This is a list of T cell receptor beta chains from one sample in a study of shared clonotypes between healthy human individuals. Measured with immunoSEQ multiplex PCR; TCRdb has only the in-frame clones, and not every one. The sample lists roughly 1,800,000 clones, approximately 95% occurring once. The sample was naive CD8+ T cells sorted from blood. These receptors originate from a man between 18 and 29 years old in good health. Both conserved end residues are part of each CDR3. The order of the fields is CDR3 protein, CDR3 DNA, V gene, clone size, D gene, J gene. The D gene is left open where the match is weak. Only some rows state a clone size, as once, few, many or a class for expanded clones.

CDR3: CASSVTQGYTEAFF
DNA: TGTGCCAGCAGTGTAACACAGGGGTACACTGAAGCTTTCTTT
V: TRBV27
size: .
D: TRBD1
J: TRBJ1-1

CDR3: CASNGGIGTEAFF
DNA: TGTGCCAGTAATGGCGGGATCGGCACTGAAGCTTTCTTT
V: TRBV19
size: .
D: .
J: TRBJ1-1

CDR3: CASSQDGSSYEQYF
DNA: TGTGCCAGCAGCCAAGACGGCAGCTCCTACGAGCAGTACTTC
V: TRBV4-2
size: once
D: .
J: TRBJ2-7

CDR3: CASSLVDRYQETQYF
DNA: TGTGCCAGCAGCTTAGTTGACAGGTACCAAGAGACCCAGTACTTC
V: TRBV11-2
size: .
D: .
J: TRBJ2-5

CDR3: CASSLGRFYEQYF
DNA: TGTGCCAGCAGTTTGGGTAGGTTCTACGAGCAGTACTTC
V: TRBV27
size: .
D: .
J: TRBJ2-7

CDR3: CASSQAPGGLSYTF
DNA: TGCGCCAGCAGCCAAGCTCCAGGGGGGTTAAGCTACACCTTC
V: TRBV4-1
size: .
D: TRBD1
J: TRBJ1-2

CDR3: CASSVGQGFTYEQYF
DNA: TGTGCCAGCAGCGTGGGACAGGGGTTCACCTACGAGCAGTACTTC
V: TRBV7-8
size: .
D: TRBD1
J: TRBJ2-7

CDR3: CASRSSDSGEQYF
DNA: TGTGCCAGCAGATCTTCGGACTCTGGCGAGCAGTACTTC
V: TRBV27
size: .
D: .
J: TRBJ2-7

CDR3: CASSQRQTNEKLFF
DNA: TGCGCCAGCAGTCAAAGACAGACTAATGAAAAACTGTTTTTT
V: TRBV23-1
size: .
D: .
J: TRBJ1-4

CDR3: CASSFSPTSEAFF
DNA: TGTGCCAGCAGCTTCAGTCCCACGAGCGAAGCTTTCTTT
V: TRBV7-6
size: .
D: .
J: TRBJ1-1